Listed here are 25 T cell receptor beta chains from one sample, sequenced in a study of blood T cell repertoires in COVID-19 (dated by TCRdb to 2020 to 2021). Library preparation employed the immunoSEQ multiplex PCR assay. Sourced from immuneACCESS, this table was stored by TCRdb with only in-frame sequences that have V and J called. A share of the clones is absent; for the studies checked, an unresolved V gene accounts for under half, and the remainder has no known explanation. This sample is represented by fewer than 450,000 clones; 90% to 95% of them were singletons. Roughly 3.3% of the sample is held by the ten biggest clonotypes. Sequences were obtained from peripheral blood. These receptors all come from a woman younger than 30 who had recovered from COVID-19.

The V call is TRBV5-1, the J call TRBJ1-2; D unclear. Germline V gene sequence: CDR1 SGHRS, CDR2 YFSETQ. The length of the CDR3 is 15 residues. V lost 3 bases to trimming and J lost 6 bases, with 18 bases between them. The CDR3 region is CASSSAQPVVDGYTF. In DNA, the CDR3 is TGCGCCAGCAGCTCGGCACAGCCAGTGGTTGATGGCTACACCTTC. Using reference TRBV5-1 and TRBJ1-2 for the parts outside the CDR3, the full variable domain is KAGVTQTPRYLIKTRGQQVTLSCSPISGHRSVSWYQQTPGQGLQFLFEYFSETQRNKGNFPGRFSGRQFSNSRSEMNVSTLELGDSALYLCASSSAQPVVDGYTFGSGTRLTVV.

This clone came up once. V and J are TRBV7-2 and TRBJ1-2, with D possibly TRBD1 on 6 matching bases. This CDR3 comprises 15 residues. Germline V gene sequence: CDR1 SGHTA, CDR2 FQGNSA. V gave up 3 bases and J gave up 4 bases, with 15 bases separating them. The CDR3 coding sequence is TGTGCCAGCAGCTTGGGGGGCACGGGGGGCTATGGCTACACCTTC. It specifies CASSLGGTGGYGYTF.

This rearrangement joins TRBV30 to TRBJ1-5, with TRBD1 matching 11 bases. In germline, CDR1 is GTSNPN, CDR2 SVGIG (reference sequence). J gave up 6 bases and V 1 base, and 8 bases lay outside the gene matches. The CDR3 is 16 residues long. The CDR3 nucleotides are TGTGCCTGGAGTGCTACCGGGACAGGGGGACGTCAGCCCCAGCATTTT. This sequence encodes CAWSATGTGGRQPQHF.

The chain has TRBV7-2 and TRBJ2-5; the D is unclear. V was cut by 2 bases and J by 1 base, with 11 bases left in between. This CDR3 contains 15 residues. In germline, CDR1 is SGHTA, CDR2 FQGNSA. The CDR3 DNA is TGTGCCAGCAGCTTATATCGGGTCCCCCAAGAGACCCAGTACTTC. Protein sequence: CASSLYRVPQETQYF. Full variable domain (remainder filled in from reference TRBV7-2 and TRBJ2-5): GAGVSQSPSNKVTEKGKDVELRCDPISGHTALYWYRQSLGQGLEFLIYFQGNSAPDKSGLPSDRFSAERTGGSVSTLTIQRTQQEDSAVYLCASSLYRVPQETQYFGPGTRLLVL.

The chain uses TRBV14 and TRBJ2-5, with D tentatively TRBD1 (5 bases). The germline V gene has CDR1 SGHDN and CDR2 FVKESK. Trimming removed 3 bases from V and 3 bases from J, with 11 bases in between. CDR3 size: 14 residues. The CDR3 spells CASSHFDREETQYF. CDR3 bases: TGTGCCAGCAGCCATTTTGACAGAGAAGAGACCCAGTACTTC.

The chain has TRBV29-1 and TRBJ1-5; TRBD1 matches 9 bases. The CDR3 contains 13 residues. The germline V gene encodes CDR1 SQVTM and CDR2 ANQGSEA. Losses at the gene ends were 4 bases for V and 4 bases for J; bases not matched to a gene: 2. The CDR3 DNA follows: TGCAGCGTTGGACAGGGGGATAATCAGCCCCAGCATTTT. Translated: CSVGQGDNQPQHF.

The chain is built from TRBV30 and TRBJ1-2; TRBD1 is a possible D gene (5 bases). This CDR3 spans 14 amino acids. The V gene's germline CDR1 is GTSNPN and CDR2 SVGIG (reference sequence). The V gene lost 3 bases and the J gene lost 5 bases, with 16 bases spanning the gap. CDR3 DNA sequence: TGTGCCTGGAGAAAGGACAAGACAAGTTATGGCTACACCTTC. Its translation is CAWRKDKTSYGYTF.

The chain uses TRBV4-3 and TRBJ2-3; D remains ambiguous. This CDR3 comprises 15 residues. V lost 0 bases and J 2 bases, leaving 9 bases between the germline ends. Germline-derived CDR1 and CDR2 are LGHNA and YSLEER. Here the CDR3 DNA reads TGCGCCAGCAGCCAAGATCGAGCGATCACAGATACGCAGTATTTT. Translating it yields CASSQDRAITDTQYF.

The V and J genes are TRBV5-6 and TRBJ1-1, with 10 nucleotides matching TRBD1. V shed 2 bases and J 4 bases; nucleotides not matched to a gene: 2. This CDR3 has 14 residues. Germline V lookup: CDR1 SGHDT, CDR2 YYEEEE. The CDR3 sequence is CASSFWDRGTEAFF. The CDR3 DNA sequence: TGTGCCAGCAGCTTCTGGGACAGGGGCACTGAAGCTTTCTTT. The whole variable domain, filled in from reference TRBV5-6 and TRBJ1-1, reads DAGVTQSPTHLIKTRGQQVTLRCSPKSGHDTVSWYQQALGQGPQFIFQYYEEEERQRGNFPDRFSGHQFPNYSSELNVNALLLGDSALYLCASSFWDRGTEAFFGQGTRLTVV.

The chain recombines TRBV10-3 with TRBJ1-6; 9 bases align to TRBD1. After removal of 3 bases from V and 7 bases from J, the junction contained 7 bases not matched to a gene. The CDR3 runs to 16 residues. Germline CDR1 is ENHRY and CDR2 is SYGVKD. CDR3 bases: TGTGCCATCAGTGATACCCGGGACAGGGAGAATTCACCCCTCCACTTT. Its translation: CAISDTRDRENSPLHF.

CDR3 nucleotide sequence: TGTGCCAGCAGCTTAGTTCTAGCGGGAGGGGAGACCCAGTACTTC. Translation: CASSLVLAGGETQYF. The genes are TRBV11-2 and TRBJ2-5, with 12 positions matching TRBD2. This CDR3 spans 15 amino acids. Germline assignment: CDR1 SGHAT and CDR2 FQNNGV. V trimming: 1 base; J trimming: 5 bases; junction bases outside the gene matches: 2.

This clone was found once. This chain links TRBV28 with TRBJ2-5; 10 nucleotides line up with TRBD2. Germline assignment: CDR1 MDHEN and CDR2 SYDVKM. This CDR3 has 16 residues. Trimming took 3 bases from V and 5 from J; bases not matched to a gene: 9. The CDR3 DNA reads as TGTGCCAGCAGTTTGGCTAGCGGGAGCCTTCAGGAGACCCAGTACTTC. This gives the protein CASSLASGSLQETQYF.

CDR3 amino acids: CASSHEGQGASYNSPLHF. The CDR3 DNA reads TGTGCCAGCAGCCACGAAGGACAGGGGGCTTCCTATAATTCACCCCTCCACTTT. The chain joins TRBV14 to TRBJ1-6; 11 bases are a match to TRBD1. V lost 3 bases, J lost 1 base, and 5 bases stayed unmatched. CDR3 size: 18 residues. The V gene's germline CDR1 is SGHDN and CDR2 FVKESK.

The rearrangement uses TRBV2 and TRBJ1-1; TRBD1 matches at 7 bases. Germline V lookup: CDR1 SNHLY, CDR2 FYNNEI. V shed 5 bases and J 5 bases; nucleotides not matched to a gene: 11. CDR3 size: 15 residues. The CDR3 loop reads CASSRDSYSSTEAFF. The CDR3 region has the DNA TGTGCCAGCAGTAGGGACAGTTATAGTTCTACTGAAGCTTTCTTT.

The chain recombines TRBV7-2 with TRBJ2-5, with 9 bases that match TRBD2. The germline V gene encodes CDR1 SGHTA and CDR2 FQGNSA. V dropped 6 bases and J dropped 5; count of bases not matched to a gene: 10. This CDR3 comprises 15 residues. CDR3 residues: CASSLIRGGAETQYF. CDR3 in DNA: TGTGCCAGCAGTTTAATCCGCGGGGGGGCGGAGACCCAGTACTTC.

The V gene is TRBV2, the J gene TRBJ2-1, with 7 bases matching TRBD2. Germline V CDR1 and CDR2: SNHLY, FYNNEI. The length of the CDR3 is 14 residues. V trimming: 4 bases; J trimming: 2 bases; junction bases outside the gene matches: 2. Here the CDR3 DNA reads TGTGCCAGCAGTGGAGGACTAGCCTACAATGAGCAGTTCTTC. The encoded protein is CASSGGLAYNEQFF.

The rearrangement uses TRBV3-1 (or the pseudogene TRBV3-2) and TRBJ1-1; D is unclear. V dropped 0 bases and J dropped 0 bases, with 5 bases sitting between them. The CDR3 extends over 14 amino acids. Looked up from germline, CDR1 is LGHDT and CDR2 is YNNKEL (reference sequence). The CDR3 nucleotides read TGTGCCAGCAGCCAAGAGCACATGAACACTGAAGCTTTCTTT. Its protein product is CASSQEHMNTEAFF.

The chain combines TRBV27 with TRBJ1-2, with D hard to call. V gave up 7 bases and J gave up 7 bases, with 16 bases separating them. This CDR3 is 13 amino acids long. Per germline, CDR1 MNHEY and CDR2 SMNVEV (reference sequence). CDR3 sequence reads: CASKSRQRAGYTF. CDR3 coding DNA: TGTGCCAGCAAGAGCCGGCAGCGGGCTGGCTACACCTTC.

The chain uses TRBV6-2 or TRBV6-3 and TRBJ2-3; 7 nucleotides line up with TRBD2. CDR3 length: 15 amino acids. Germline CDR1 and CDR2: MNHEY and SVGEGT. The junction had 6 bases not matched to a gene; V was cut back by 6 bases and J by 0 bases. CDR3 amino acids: CASSPSGGSTDTQYF. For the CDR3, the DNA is TGTGCCAGCAGCCCTAGCGGTGGAAGCACAGATACGCAGTATTTT.

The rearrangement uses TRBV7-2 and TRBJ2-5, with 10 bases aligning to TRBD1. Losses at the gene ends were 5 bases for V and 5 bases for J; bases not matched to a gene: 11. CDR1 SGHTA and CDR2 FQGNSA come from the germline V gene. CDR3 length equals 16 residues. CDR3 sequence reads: CASSPSGETGGETQYF. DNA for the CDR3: TGTGCCAGCAGCCCATCTGGCGAGACAGGGGGCGAGACCCAGTACTTC. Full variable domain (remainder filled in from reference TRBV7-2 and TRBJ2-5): GAGVSQSPSNKVTEKGKDVELRCDPISGHTALYWYRQSLGQGLEFLIYFQGNSAPDKSGLPSDRFSAERTGGSVSTLTIQRTQQEDSAVYLCASSPSGETGGETQYFGPGTRLLVL.

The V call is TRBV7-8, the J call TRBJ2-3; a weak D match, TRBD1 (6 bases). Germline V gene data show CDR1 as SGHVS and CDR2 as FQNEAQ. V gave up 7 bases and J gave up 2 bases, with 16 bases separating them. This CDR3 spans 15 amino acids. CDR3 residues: CASTGRQGNTDTQYF. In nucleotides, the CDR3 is TGTGCCAGCACCGGACGGCAGGGGAACACAGATACGCAGTATTTT.

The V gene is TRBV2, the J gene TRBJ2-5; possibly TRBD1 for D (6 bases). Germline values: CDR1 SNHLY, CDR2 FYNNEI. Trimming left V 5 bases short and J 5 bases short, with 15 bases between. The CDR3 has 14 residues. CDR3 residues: CASSILQGRETQYF. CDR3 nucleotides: TGTGCCAGCAGTATCTTACAGGGAAGGGAGACCCAGTACTTC.

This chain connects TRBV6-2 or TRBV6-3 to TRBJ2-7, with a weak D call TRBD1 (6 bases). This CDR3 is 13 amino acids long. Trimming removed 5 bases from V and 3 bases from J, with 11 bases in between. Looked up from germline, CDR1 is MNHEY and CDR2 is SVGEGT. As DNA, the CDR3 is TGTGCCAGCAGTCCGGACAGATTCTACGAGCAGTACGTC. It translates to CASSPDRFYEQYV.

CDR3 residues: CASSYGTLTNYGYTF. In nucleotides, the CDR3 is TGTGCCAGCAGTTATGGGACATTAACTAACTATGGCTACACCTTC. V usage is TRBV6-5 and J usage is TRBJ1-2; a possible D gene is TRBD1 (6 bases). This CDR3 has 15 residues. Trimming removed 3 bases at V and 0 bases at J, with 11 bases between. Germline V gene lookup returns CDR1 MNHEY and CDR2 SVGAGI.

The CDR3 protein is CASSRGQGANQPQHF. In DNA form, the CDR3 reads TGTGCCAGCTCGAGGGGACAGGGGGCTAATCAGCCCCAGCATTTT. V usage is TRBV18 and J usage is TRBJ1-5, with 12 bases identical to TRBD1. The CDR3 is 15 amino acids. Looked up from germline, CDR1 is KGHSH and CDR2 is LQKENI. V lost 6 bases and J lost 4; bases outside the gene matches: 4.